This T cell receptor beta chain stems from a study of blood T cell repertoires in COVID-19. On the study more broadly: Researchers got acute and convalescent COVID-19 samples from the United States, Italy and Spain.

The sample holds a few counts of this clone. As originally analysed: By means of reference gene primer amplification, nucleated cell counts were estimated. The data were produced by immunoSEQ multiplex PCR, yet TCRdb's version contains in-frame clones alone and is incomplete. Clone size and V and J calls were adopted from that table, with D and trimming inferred from the DNA. Of around 170,000 clones in the sample, 86% were seen once. The source material was peripheral blood. This clonotype was obtained from a woman in her sixties or seventies with acute or convalescent COVID-19.

The CDR3 DNA is TGTGCCAGTAGTAGGGACACAGGGATCCTGAGCACTGAAGCTTTCTTT. Protein: CASSRDTGILSTEAFF. V is TRBV19 and J is TRBJ1-1; a weak D match, TRBD1 (6 bases). V lost 4 bases to trimming and J lost 4 bases, with 19 bases between them. The germline V gene encodes CDR1 LNHDA and CDR2 SQIVND (reference sequence). This CDR3 is built from 16 residues. The entire variable domain, with the rest obtained from reference TRBV19 and TRBJ1-1, is as follows: DGGITQSPKYLFRKEGQNVTLSCEQNLNHDAMYWYRQDPGQGLRLIYYSQIVNDFQKGDIAEGYSVSREKKESFPLTVTSAQKNPTAFYLCASSRDTGILSTEAFFGQGTRLTVV.